This T cell receptor (beta chain) is from a study of synovial regulatory T cells in juvenile arthritis. iaTreg cells were HLA-DR+ Treg cells. The approximately 11 donors had active juvenile idiopathic arthritis, with 3 polyarticular and 8 oligoarticular cases. Median disease duration was approximately 7 years, range 0.2-19.1. The germline gives CDR1 SGHDN, CDR2 FVKESK. CDR3 length equals 12 residues. The record lacks a DNA sequence. Profiling relied on immunoSEQ multiplex PCR, and the TCRdb table lists in-frame clones only, not all of them. The repertoire shows around 9,500 clones; the top ten hold around 1.7%. For this clone: No antigen is known for it.

Study-level results: Blood Treg cells that were inflammation-associated showed lower TCR diversity than other blood Treg cells. iaTreg TCR repertoires were largely private across patients and partially overlapped synovial Teff and blood CPL.

Sequenced material: Treg cells from blood. The subset is: HLA-DR+ inflammation-associated blood Treg cells. This sequence originates from a donor between 2 and 35 years old with juvenile idiopathic arthritis. The chain links TRBV14 to TRBJ1-1; without DNA, the TCRdb call of TRBD1 cannot be checked. The CDR3 loop reads CASSQEHTEAFF. Full variable domain (remainder filled in from reference TRBV14 and TRBJ1-1): EAGVTQFPSHSVIEKGQTVTLRCDPISGHDNLYWYRRVMGKEIKFLLHFVKESKQDESGMPNNRFLAERTGGTYSTLKVQPAELEDSGVYFCASSQEHTEAFFGQGTRLTVV.